This T cell receptor beta chain emerged from a study of shared clonotypes between healthy human individuals. Donation came from healthy HIV-negative adults that had no recent acute infections or vaccinations. CD8 memory merged CD45RO+ with CCR7-negative CD45RA+ TemRA cells. Some 30,000 T cell genomes, or roughly 180 ng DNA, went into the sorted-subset replicate PCRs. The data were produced by immunoSEQ multiplex PCR, yet TCRdb's version contains in-frame clones alone and is incomplete. The sample has roughly 400,000 clones, about 96% seen once. Germline-derived CDR1 and CDR2 are MNHNY and SVGAGI (reference sequence). This CDR3 is built from 16 residues. V lost 3 bases, J lost 0 bases, and 12 bases lay in between.

This chain uses TRBV6-6 with TRBJ1-3; D may be TRBD1 (5 bases). Sequencing used memory CD8+ T cells sorted from blood. Stated subset: CD45RO+ cells pooled with CCR7-negative TemRA cells. The clonotype originates from a man aged 25 to 40 in good health. CDR3: CASSYNVQGSGNTIYF. DNA of the CDR3: TGTGCCAGCAGTTATAACGTCCAGGGCTCTGGAAACACCATATATTTT.